A single sample is the source of the 25 T cell receptor beta chains below, sequenced in a study of blood T cells in healthy people across ages. The use of a sample-barcoded 5' primer and a J-beta primer mix characterized a second PCR of roughly 6 to 11 cycles. TCRdb independently ran MiXCR on the 5' RACE reads; one entry per CDR3 protein. Altogether hundreds of thousands of distinct CDR3 sequences are present, about 32% being singletons, with the ten largest covering 15%. The source material was blood. The receptors were gathered from a woman older than 75 in good health.

This clonotype was observed many times. The rearrangement joins TRBV7-2 to TRBJ2-1; possible D gene TRBD2, 5 bases. The CDR3 runs 13 residues. Germline lookup yields CDR1 SGHTA and CDR2 FQGNSA. V lost 4 bases and J 7 bases, leaving 11 bases between the germline ends. CDR3 protein: CASSSASGNEQFF. CDR3 sequence (DNA): TGTGCCAGCAGCTCCGCCTCGGGGAATGAGCAGTTCTTC. The variable domain in full, with the rest retrieved from reference TRBV7-2 and TRBJ2-1, is GAGVSQSPSNKVTEKGKDVELRCDPISGHTALYWYRQSLGQGLEFLIYFQGNSAPDKSGLPSDRFSAERTGGSVSTLTIQRTQQEDSAVYLCASSSASGNEQFFGPGTRLTVL.

About this clonotype: Since a much larger clone is just one base distant, this may be a read error. The chain uses TRBV11-1 and TRBJ1-6; 9 bases agree with TRBD1. Germline loops: CDR1 SGHAT, CDR2 FQDESV (reference sequence). This CDR3 is 15 amino acids long. The CDR3 DNA is TGTGCCAGCAGCTCCCGGGACAGGGAGAATTCACCCCGCCACTTT. Translation gives CASSSRDRENSPRHF. Drawing the rest from reference TRBV11-1 and TRBJ1-6, the complete variable domain is EAEVAQSPRYKITEKSQAVAFWCDPISGHATLYWYRQILGQGPELLVQFQDESVVDDSQLPKDRFSAERLKGVDSTLKIQPAELGDSAMYLCASSSRDRENSPRHFGNGTRLTVT.

J is TRBJ1-5 and V is TRBV5-7; TRBD1 is a possible D gene (6 bases). TRBV5-7 has ORF status, its function being uncertain. This CDR3 region has 18 residues. V was shortened by 0 bases and J by 0 bases, with 16 bases between the two germline ends. The DNA of the CDR3 is TGTGCCAGCAGCTTGGGAAGGAGGGGGGGGAATAGCAATCAGCCCCAGCATTTT. Translated, it gives CASSLGRRGGNSNQPQHF.

This chain uses TRBV12-3 or TRBV12-4 with TRBJ1-1; TRBD1 matches at 9 bases. J gave up 3 bases and V 5 bases, and 4 bases lay outside the gene matches. This CDR3 is 14 amino acids long. The chain's CDR3 is CASSKQGAHTEAFF. CDR3 DNA sequence: TGTGCCAGCAGTAAACAGGGGGCACACACTGAAGCTTTCTTT.

This clonotype was recorded many times. The rearrangement links TRBV27 to TRBJ2-5; weak D call: TRBD2 (6 bases). CDR3 length: 14 residues. The V gene lost 1 base and the J gene lost 0 bases, with 6 bases spanning the gap. Looked up from germline, CDR1 is MNHEY and CDR2 is SMNVEV (reference sequence). The CDR3, as DNA: TGTGCCAGCAGTTTATGGGGGGACCAAGAGACCCAGTACTTC. Amino acids: CASSLWGDQETQYF.

The chain employs TRBV12-3 or TRBV12-4 and TRBJ2-3; D remains unclear. The CDR3 totals 13 residues. V was shortened by 6 bases and J by 11 bases, with 18 bases between the two germline ends. This chain's CDR3 is CASSRVRADVQYF. The CDR3 DNA sequence: TGTGCCAGCAGCAGAGTGAGAGCAGATGTGCAGTATTTT.

A few counts support this clonotype. V usage is TRBV7-2 and J usage is TRBJ2-4; TRBD2 matches at 14 bases. With V trimmed by 5 bases and J by 0 bases, 9 bases remained unmatched. The CDR3 covers 19 residues. Germline-derived CDR1 and CDR2 are SGHTA and FQGNSA. CDR3 sequence (DNA): TGTGCCAGCAGCCCCTCCCAGACTAGCGGGGGGGTAGCCAAAAACATTCAGTACTTC. Amino acid sequence: CASSPSQTSGGVAKNIQYF.

This rearrangement joins TRBV28 to TRBJ1-3; no clear D. CDR3 length: 14 amino acids. Germline-derived CDR1 and CDR2 are MDHEN and SYDVKM. The ends were cut back, 11 bases at V and 0 bases at J, with 14 bases in the middle. CDR3 sequence reads: CAASPGISGNTIYF. In DNA, the CDR3 is TGTGCCGCCTCGCCTGGAATCTCTGGAAACACCATATATTTT.

There are many counts of this clonotype. One base away lies a much larger clone, so this may be a sequencing read error. The V gene is TRBV6-5, the J gene TRBJ2-5; TRBD2 is a possible D gene (5 bases). Germline CDR1 reads MNHEY; CDR2 reads SVGAGI. The CDR3 extends over 15 amino acids. The CDR3 region is CAGSYGIGVEETQYF. The CDR3, as DNA: TGTGCCGGCAGTTACGGCATCGGGGTCGAGGAGACCCAGTACTTC.

The chain uses TRBV20-1 and TRBJ2-3, with 9 positions matching TRBD2. The CDR3 is made up of 16 amino acids. Germline CDR1 is DFQATT and CDR2 is SNEGSKA (reference sequence). V shed 2 bases, J shed 0 bases, and the junction held 6 bases outside the gene matches. Here the CDR3 reads CSARLAGGLSTDTQYF. CDR3 DNA: TGCAGTGCTAGATTGGCGGGGGGGCTTAGCACAGATACGCAGTATTTT.

In this sample, this clonotype turned up a few times. This clone may be a read error of a much larger clone one base away. The chain carries TRBV5-1 and TRBJ2-7, with TRBD1 as a possible D gene (5 bases). Germline CDR1 SGHRS, CDR2 YFSETQ. The CDR3 has 17 residues. V lost 2 bases to trimming and J lost 2 bases, with 20 bases between them. CDR3 sequence reads: CASSFLRQLLPTYEQYF. Written as DNA, the CDR3 is TGCGCCAGCAGCTTCTTAAGACAGCTCCTCCCCACCTACGAGCAGTACTTC.

As to this clonotype: This could be a read error, since a much larger clone is one nucleotide away. The chain uses TRBV20-1 and TRBJ1-2, with D unclear. Trimming took off 5 bases at V and 7 bases at J, with 20 bases between the two ends. The length of the CDR3 is 14 residues. Germline V CDR1 and CDR2: DFQATT, SNEGSKA (reference sequence). The CDR3 sequence is CSAGVGVGRRGYTF. CDR3 nucleotide sequence: TGCAGTGCTGGGGTTGGGGTCGGCAGGCGTGGCTACACCTTC.

This clonotype was seen ten or more times. The rearrangement joins TRBV5-8 to TRBJ2-3; D is possibly TRBD1 (6 bases). The CDR3 runs 14 residues. Trimming removed 7 bases from V and 1 base from J, with 13 bases in between. The germline CDR1 and CDR2 sequences are SGHTS and YDEGEE. CDR3 sequence: CASGRTARTDTQYF. The CDR3 DNA follows: TGTGCCAGCGGCCGGACAGCCCGCACAGATACGCAGTATTTT.

In its sample, this clonotype was seen a few times. This may come from a read error, since a much larger clone is one base off. The J gene is TRBJ1-2, the V gene TRBV7-6; TRBD1 matches at 8 bases. CDR3 length: 15 amino acids. Germline CDR1 SGHVS, CDR2 FNYEAQ. CDR3 region: CAGSPGTGSNYGYTF. The CDR3 DNA sequence: TGTGCCGGCAGCCCCGGGACAGGTTCTAACTATGGCTACACCTTC.

This clonotype was seen at least ten times. The chain uses TRBV7-2 and TRBJ1-1, with D perhaps TRBD1 (6 bases). CDR1 SGHTA and CDR2 FQGNSA come from the germline V gene. The CDR3 consists of 13 residues. V was clipped by 5 bases and J by 5 bases, with 12 bases between them. CDR3 amino acids: CASSPTRGTEAFF. Here the CDR3 DNA reads TGTGCCAGCAGCCCCACCAGGGGAACTGAAGCTTTCTTT.

CDR3 in DNA: TGTGCCAGCAGCCCTCAACCGACCAGGGGAGAGCAGTACTTC. This sequence encodes CASSPQPTRGEQYF. J is TRBJ2-7 and V is TRBV7-6; perhaps TRBD1 as D (6 bases). The length of the CDR3 is 14 residues. Per germline, CDR1 SGHVS and CDR2 FNYEAQ. The germline V and J ends were trimmed by 5 bases and 7 bases, with 18 bases remaining between them.

Concerning this clonotype: A much larger clone lies one base from this, so it may be a read error. The J gene is TRBJ2-1, the V gene TRBV21-1; TRBD1 is taken as the D call from the table, unchecked against the DNA. TRBV21-1 is a known pseudogene. This CDR3 is 19 amino acids long. The CDR3 reads CASSKALLVAGAIINEQFF. The CDR3 nucleotides are TGTGCCAGCAGCAAAGCGCTGTTAGTGGCGGGGGCAATAATAAATGAGCAGTTCTTC.

This clonotype was seen once. A read error is possible here, since a much larger clone lies one base away. The V gene is TRBV5-1, the J gene TRBJ1-2; tentative D call: TRBD1 (5 bases). The CDR3 length is 15 residues. CDR1 SGHRS and CDR2 YFSETQ come from the germline V gene. CDR3 loop: CASSLDGRQNCGYTF. The CDR3 DNA reads as TGCGCCAGCAGCTTGGATGGTCGACAGAACTGTGGCTACACCTTC. The variable domain in full, with the rest retrieved from reference TRBV5-1 and TRBJ1-2, is KAGVTQTPRYLIKTRGQQVTLSCSPISGHRSVSWYQQTPGQGLQFLFEYFSETQRNKGNFPGRFSGRQFSNSRSEMNVSTLELGDSALYLCASSLDGRQNCGYTFGSGTRLTVV.

V and J are TRBV29-1 and TRBJ2-6, with a possible D match to TRBD2 (5 bases). V was shortened by 1 base and J by 3 bases, with 10 bases between the two germline ends. This CDR3 contains 15 residues. Germline CDR1 is SQVTM and CDR2 is ANQGSEA. The CDR3 DNA reads as TGCAGCGTTGAAGGAGGGCATAGTGGGGCCAACGTCCTGACTTTC. Translation gives CSVEGGHSGANVLTF.

J is TRBJ2-1 and V is TRBV7-9, with TRBD2 identical over 10 bases. The J call may be faulty, since TRBJ2-7 better matches the DNA end. From germline, CDR1 is SEHNR and CDR2 FQNEAQ (reference sequence). The CDR3 is 15 amino acids. The CDR3 region is CASTSSSGGYNEQYF. The CDR3 DNA follows: TGTGCCAGCACCTCGTCTAGCGGGGGTTACAATGAGCAGTACTTC.

The chain couples TRBV7-3 to TRBJ2-7; D gene unclear. The V end lost 6 bases, the J end lost 1 base, and 16 bases lay between the germline ends. CDR3 length: 15 amino acids. Germline CDR1 and CDR2: SGHTA and FQGTGA. The CDR3: CASSKQQSSSYEQYF. The CDR3 DNA reads as TGTGCCAGCAGTAAGCAACAGAGCTCTTCCTACGAGCAGTACTTC. Filled out from reference TRBV7-3 and TRBJ2-7, the complete variable domain reads GAGVSQTPSNKVTEKGKYVELRCDPISGHTALYWYRQSLGQGPEFLIYFQGTGAADDSGLPNDRFFAVRPEGSVSTLKIQRTERGDSAVYLCASSKQQSSSYEQYFGPGTRLTVT.

Only a few counts were recorded for this clonotype. A clone one base away is much larger, so this may be a read error. This rearrangement joins TRBV15 to TRBJ2-7; 9 bases line up with TRBD1. This CDR3 spans 14 amino acids. The V gene end was trimmed by 6 bases and the J gene end by 7 bases; junction bases not matched to a gene: 10. Germline V lookup: CDR1 LNHNV, CDR2 YYDKDF (reference sequence). The CDR3 loop is CATRKPGTGNEQYF. The CDR3, as DNA: TGTGCCACCAGAAAACCCGGGACAGGGAATGAGCAGTACTTC. Full variable domain (remainder filled in from reference TRBV15 and TRBJ2-7): DAMVIQNPRYQVTQFGKPVTLSCSQTLNHNVMYWYQQKSSQAPKLLFHYYDKDFNNEADTPDNFQSRRPNTSFCFLDIRSPGLGDTAMYLCATRKPGTGNEQYFGPGTRLTVT.

This rearrangement joins TRBV7-9 to TRBJ2-1, with 8 bases lining up with TRBD2. The J call may be faulty, since TRBJ2-7 better matches the DNA end. CDR1 and CDR2 from the germline V gene are SEHNR and FQNEAQ (reference sequence). This CDR3 region has 14 residues. CDR3 amino acids: CASRPGGGPNEQYF. The CDR3 bases are TGTGCCAGCAGACCCGGGGGGGGTCCCAACGAGCAGTACTTC.

Notes on this clonotype: This may be a read error: a much more frequent sequence differs by one nucleotide. The V gene is TRBV29-1, the J gene TRBJ2-6; maybe TRBD2 (6 bases). Germline assignment: CDR1 SQVTM and CDR2 ANQGSEA. The CDR3 is 13 residues long. DNA of the CDR3: TGCAGCGGGAGGGTATCTGGGGCCAACGTCCGGACTTTC. It codes for CSGRVSGANVRTF.

This clonotype occurred many times. Mismatch with germline at one junction end may stem from a read error. This rearrangement joins TRBV5-1 to TRBJ2-7; D possibly corresponds to TRBD2 (5 bases). The germline CDR1 and CDR2 sequences are SGHRS and YFSETQ. The CDR3 covers 13 residues. CDR3 bases: TGTGCCAGCAGTTTGGGAGTCCCTTACGAGCAGTACTTC. Its translation: CASSLGVPYEQYF. The complete variable domain, with remaining parts taken from reference TRBV5-1 and TRBJ2-7, reads KAGVTQTPRYLIKTRGQQVTLSCSPISGHRSVSWYQQTPGQGLQFLFEYFSETQRNKGNFPGRFSGRQFSNSRSEMNVSTLELGDSALYLCASSLGVPYEQYFGPGTRLTVT.